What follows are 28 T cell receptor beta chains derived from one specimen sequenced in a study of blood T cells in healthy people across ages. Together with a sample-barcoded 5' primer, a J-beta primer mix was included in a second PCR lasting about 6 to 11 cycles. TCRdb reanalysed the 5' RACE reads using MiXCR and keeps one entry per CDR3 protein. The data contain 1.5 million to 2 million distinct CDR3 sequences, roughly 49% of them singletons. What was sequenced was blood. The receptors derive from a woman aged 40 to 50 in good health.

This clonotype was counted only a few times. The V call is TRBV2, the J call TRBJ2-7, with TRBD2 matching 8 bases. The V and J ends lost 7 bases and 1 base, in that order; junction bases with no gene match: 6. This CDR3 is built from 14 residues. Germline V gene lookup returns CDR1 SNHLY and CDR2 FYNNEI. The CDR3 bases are TGTGCCAGCATTTTCACTAGCGGATCCTACGAGCAGTACTTC. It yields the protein CASIFTSGSYEQYF. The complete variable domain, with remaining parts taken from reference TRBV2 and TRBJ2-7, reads EPEVTQTPSHQVTQMGQEVILRCVPISNHLYFYWYRQILGQKVEFLVSFYNNEISEKSEIFDDQFSVERPDGSNFTLKIRSTKLEDSAMYFCASIFTSGSYEQYFGPGTRLTVT.

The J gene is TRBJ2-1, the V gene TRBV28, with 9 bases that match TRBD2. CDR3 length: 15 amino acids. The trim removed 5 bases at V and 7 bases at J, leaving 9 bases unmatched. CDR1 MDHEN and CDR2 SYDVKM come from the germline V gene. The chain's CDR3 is CASSQTSGYGNEQFF. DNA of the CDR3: TGTGCCAGCAGTCAAACTAGCGGGTACGGGAATGAGCAGTTCTTC.

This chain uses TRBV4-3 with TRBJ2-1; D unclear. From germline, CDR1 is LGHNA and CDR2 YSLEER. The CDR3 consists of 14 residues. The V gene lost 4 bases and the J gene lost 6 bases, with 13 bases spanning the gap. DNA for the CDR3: TGCGCCAGCAGCCCTGGGCTAGACCGCAATGAGCAGTTCTTC. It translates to CASSPGLDRNEQFF.

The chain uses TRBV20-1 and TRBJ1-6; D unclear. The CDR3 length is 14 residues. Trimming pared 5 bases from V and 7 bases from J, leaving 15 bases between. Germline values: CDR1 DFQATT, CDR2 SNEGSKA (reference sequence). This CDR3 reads CSASMSGVNSPLHF. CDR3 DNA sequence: TGCAGTGCTTCGATGAGCGGAGTGAATTCACCCCTCCACTTT.

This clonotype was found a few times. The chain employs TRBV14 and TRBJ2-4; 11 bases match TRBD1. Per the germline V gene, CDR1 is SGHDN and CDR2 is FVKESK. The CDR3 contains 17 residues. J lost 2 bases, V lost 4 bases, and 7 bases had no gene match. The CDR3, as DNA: TGTGCCAGCAGCCTGAGGACAGGGGGCAAAACCAAAAACATTCAGTACTTC. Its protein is CASSLRTGGKTKNIQYF. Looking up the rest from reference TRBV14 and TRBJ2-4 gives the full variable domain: EAGVTQFPSHSVIEKGQTVTLRCDPISGHDNLYWYRRVMGKEIKFLLHFVKESKQDESGMPNNRFLAERTGGTYSTLKVQPAELEDSGVYFCASSLRTGGKTKNIQYFGAGTRLSVL.

As DNA, the CDR3 is TGTGCCAGCAGCGTAGGCCTTATTAGCGGATATGGGGATACGCAGTATTTT. It codes for CASSVGLISGYGDTQYF. V and J are TRBV9 and TRBJ2-3; D is possibly TRBD2 (6 bases). CDR1 SGDLS and CDR2 YYNGEE come from the germline V gene. The CDR3 spans 17 residues. V shed 0 bases and J shed 6 bases, with 20 bases lying between them.

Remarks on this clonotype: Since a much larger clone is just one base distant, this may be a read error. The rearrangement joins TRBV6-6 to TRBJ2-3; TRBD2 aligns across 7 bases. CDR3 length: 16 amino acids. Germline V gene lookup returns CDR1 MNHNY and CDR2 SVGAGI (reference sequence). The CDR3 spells CASSYLGGYRTGTQYF. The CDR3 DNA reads TGTGCCAGCAGTTACCTCGGGGGGTATCGCACAGGTACGCAGTATTTT.

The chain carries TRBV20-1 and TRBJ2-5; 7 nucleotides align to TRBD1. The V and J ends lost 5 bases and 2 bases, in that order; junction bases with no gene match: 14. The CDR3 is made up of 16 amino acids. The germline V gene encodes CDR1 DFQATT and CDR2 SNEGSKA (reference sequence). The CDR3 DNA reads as TGCAGTGCTCGCCTCCCTAGGGGGCTACTACAAGAGACCCAGTACTTC. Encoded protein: CSARLPRGLLQETQYF.

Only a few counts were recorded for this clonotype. CDR3 loop: CASSYAINYEQYF. The CDR3 nucleotides read TGTGCCAGCAGTTACGCCATAAACTACGAGCAGTACTTC. The rearrangement links TRBV6-5 to TRBJ2-7; no definite D call. The V and J ends lost 2 bases and 3 bases respectively, with 8 bases between them. The CDR3 spans 13 residues. The germline gives CDR1 MNHEY, CDR2 SVGAGI.

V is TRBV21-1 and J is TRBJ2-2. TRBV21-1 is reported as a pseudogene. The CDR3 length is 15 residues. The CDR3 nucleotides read TGTGCCAGCAGCAAAGCAAAGGGAAGGACCGGGGAGCTGTTTTTT. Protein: CASSKAKGRTGELFF.

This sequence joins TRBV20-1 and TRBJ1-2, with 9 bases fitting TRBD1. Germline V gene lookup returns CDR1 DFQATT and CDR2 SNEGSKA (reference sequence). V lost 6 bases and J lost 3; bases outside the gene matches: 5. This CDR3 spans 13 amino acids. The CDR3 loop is CSARDRDYYGYTF. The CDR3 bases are TGCAGTGCGAGGGACAGGGACTACTATGGCTACACCTTC.

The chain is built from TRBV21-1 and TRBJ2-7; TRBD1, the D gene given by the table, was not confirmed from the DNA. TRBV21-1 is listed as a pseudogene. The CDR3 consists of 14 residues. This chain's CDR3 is CASPSTGTGGSQYF. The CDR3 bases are TGTGCCAGCCCTTCGACCGGGACAGGGGGCTCGCAGTACTTC.

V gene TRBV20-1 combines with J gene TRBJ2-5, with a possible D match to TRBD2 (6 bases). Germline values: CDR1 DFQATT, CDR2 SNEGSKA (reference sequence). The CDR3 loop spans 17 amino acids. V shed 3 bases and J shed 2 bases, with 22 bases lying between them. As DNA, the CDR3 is TGCAGTGCTAGGTCTACGGCGGGGAGCTTTCCACAAGAGACCCAGTACTTC. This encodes CSARSTAGSFPQETQYF.

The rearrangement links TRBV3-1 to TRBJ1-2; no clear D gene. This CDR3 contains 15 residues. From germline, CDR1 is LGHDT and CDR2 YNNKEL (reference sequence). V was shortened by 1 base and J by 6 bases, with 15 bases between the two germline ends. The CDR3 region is CASSQGARARDGYTF. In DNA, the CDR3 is TGTGCCAGCAGCCAAGGGGCAAGGGCTAGGGATGGCTACACCTTC.

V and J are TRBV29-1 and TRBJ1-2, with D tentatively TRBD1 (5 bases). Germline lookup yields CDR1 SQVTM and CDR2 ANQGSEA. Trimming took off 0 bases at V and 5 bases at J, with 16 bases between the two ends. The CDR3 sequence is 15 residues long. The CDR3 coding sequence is TGCAGCGTTGAAGAGGTCCGGGGCCATGTTTATGGCTACACCTTC. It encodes CSVEEVRGHVYGYTF.

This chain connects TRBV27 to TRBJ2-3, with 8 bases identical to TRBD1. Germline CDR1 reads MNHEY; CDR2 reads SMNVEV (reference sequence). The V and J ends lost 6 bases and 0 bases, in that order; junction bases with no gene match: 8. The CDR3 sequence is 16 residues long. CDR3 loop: CASRAQGAQSTDTQYF. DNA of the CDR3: TGTGCCAGCAGGGCTCAGGGGGCTCAAAGCACAGATACGCAGTATTTT.

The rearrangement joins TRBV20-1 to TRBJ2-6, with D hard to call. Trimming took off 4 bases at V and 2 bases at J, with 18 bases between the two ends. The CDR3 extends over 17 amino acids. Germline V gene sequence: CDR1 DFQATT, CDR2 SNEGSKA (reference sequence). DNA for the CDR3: TGCAGTGCTAAGGACCATTTAATGCAAACTGGGGCCAACGTCCTGACTTTC. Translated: CSAKDHLMQTGANVLTF.

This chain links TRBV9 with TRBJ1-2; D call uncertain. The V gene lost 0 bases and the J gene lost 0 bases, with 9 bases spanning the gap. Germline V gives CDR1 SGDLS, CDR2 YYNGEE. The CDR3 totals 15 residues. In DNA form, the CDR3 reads TGTGCCAGCAGCGTAGCTTCCAGATCTAACTATGGCTACACCTTC. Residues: CASSVASRSNYGYTF.

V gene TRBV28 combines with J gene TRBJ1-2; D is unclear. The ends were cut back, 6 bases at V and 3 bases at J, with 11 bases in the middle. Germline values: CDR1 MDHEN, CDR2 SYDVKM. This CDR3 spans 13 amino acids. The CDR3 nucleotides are TGTGCCAGCAGACAGACGGCGGACTATGGCTACACCTTC. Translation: CASRQTADYGYTF.

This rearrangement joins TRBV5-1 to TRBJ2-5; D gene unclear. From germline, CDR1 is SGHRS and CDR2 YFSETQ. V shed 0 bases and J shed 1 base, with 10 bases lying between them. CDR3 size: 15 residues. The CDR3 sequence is CASSLGEPSQETQYF. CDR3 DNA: TGCGCCAGCAGCTTGGGGGAACCCAGCCAAGAGACCCAGTACTTC. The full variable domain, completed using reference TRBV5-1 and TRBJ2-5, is KAGVTQTPRYLIKTRGQQVTLSCSPISGHRSVSWYQQTPGQGLQFLFEYFSETQRNKGNFPGRFSGRQFSNSRSEMNVSTLELGDSALYLCASSLGEPSQETQYFGPGTRLLVL.

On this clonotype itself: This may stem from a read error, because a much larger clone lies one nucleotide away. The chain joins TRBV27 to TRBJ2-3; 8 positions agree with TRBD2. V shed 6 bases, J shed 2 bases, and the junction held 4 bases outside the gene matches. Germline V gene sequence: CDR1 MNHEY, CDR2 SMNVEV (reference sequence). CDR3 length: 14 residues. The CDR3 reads CASRLAVNTDTQYF. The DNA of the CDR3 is TGTGCCAGCAGACTAGCGGTGAACACAGATACGCAGTATTTT.

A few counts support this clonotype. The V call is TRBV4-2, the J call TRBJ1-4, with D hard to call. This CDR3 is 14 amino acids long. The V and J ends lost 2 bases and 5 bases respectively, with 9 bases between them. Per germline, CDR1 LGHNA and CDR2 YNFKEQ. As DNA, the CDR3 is TGTGCCAGCAGCCAACCGGACGGCAATGAAAAACTGTTTTTT. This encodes CASSQPDGNEKLFF.

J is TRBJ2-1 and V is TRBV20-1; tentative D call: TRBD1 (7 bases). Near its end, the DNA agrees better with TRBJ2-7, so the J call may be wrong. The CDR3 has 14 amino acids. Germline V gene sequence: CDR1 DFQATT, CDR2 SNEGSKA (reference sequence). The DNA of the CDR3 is TGCAGTGCTAGAGATACCAGGGGGGTATACGAGCAGTACTTC. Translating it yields CSARDTRGVYEQYF.

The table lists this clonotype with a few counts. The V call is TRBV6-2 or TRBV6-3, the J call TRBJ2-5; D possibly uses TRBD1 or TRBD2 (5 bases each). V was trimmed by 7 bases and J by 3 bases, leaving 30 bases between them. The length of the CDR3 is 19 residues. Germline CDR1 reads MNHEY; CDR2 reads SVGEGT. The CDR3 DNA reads TGTGCCAGCAACCAGCTCGGGACCTTAAAACTGAGGGATAAAGAGACCCAGTACTTC. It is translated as CASNQLGTLKLRDKETQYF.

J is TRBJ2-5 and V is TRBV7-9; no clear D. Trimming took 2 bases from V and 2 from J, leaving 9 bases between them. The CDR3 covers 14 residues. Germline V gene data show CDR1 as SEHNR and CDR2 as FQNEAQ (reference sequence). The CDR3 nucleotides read TGTGCCAGCAGCTTAATGTCGGTACAAGAGACCCAGTACTTC. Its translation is CASSLMSVQETQYF.

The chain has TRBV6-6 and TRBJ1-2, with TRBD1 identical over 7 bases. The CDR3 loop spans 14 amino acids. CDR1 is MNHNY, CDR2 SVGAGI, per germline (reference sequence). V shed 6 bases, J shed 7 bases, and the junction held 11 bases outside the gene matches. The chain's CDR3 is CASSSPGQSAGYTF. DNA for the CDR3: TGTGCCAGCAGCTCACCGGGACAGAGTGCTGGCTACACCTTC.

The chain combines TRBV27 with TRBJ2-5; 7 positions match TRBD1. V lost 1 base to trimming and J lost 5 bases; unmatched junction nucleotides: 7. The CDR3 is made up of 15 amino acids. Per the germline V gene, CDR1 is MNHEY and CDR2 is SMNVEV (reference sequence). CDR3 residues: CASSLYGTAVETQYF. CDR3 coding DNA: TGTGCCAGCAGTTTATATGGGACAGCAGTTGAGACCCAGTACTTC.

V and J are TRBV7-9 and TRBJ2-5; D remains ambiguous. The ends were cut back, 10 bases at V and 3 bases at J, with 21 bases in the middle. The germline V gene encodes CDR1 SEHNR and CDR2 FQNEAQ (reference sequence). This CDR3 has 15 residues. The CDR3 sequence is CAISEYGAYKETQYF. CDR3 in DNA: TGTGCCATTTCGGAGTATGGAGCCTACAAAGAGACCCAGTACTTC.